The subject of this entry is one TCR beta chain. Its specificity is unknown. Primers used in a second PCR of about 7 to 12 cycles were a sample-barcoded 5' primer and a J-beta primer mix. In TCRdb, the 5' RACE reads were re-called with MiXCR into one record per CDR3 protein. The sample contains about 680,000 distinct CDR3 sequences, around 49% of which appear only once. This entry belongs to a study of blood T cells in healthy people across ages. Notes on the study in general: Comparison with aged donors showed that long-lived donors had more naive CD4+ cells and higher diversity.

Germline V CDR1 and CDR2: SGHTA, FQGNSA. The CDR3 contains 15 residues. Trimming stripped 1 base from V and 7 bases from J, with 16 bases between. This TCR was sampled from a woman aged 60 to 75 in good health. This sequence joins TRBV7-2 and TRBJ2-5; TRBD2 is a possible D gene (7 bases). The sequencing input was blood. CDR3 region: CASSLGGTSGGTQYF. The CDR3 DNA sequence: TGTGCCAGCAGCTTAGGGGGGACATCGGGGGGGACCCAGTACTTC.